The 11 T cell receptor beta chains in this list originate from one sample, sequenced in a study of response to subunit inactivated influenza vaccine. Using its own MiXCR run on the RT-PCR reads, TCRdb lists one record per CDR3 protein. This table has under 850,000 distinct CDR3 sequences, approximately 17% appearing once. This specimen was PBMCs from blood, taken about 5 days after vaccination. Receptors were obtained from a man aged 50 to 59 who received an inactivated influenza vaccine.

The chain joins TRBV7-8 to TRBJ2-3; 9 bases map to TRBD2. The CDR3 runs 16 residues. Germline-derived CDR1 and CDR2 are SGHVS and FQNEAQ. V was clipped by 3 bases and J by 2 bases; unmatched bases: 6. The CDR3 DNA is TGTGCCAGCAGCTTTCTTAGCGGGGGTGACACAGATACGCAGTATTTT. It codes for CASSFLSGGDTDTQYF. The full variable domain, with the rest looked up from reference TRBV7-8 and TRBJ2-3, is GAGVSQSPRYKVAKRGQDVALRCDPISGHVSLFWYQQALGQGPEFLTYFQNEAQLDKSGLPSDRFFAERPEGSVSTLKIQRTQQEDSAVYLCASSFLSGGDTDTQYFGPGTRLTVL.

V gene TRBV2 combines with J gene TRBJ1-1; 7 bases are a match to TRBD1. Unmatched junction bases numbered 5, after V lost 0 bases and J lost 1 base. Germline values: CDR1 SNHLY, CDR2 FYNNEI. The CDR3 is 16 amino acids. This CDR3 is CASSEAARGGNTEAFF. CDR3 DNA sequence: TGTGCCAGCAGTGAAGCGGCCAGGGGGGGGAACACTGAAGCTTTCTTT.

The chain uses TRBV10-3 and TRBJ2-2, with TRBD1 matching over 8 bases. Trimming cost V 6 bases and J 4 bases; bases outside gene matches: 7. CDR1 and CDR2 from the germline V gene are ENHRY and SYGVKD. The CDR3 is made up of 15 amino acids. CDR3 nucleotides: TGTGCCATCAGCGAAAGGGACAGGCCCACCGGGGAGCTGTTTTTT. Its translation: CAISERDRPTGELFF.

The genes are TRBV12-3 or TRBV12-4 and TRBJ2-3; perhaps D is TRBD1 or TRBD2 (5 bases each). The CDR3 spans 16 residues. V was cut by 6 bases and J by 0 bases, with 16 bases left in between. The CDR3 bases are TGTGCCAGCAGCGTAGCGAGGGGATATAGCACAGATACGCAGTATTTT. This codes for CASSVARGYSTDTQYF.

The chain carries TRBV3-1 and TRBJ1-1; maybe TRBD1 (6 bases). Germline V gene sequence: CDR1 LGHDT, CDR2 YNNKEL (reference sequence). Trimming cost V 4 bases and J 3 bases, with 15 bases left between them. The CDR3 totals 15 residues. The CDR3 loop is CASSLRGGVDTEAFF. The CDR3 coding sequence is TGTGCCAGCAGCCTAAGGGGGGGCGTTGACACTGAAGCTTTCTTT.

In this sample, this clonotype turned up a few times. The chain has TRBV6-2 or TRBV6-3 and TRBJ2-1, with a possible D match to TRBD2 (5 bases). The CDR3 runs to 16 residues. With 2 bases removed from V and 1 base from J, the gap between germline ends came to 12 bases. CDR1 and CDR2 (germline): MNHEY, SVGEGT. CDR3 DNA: TGTGCCAGCAGTTACGGACGGGGTGGGTCCTACAATGAGCAGTTCTTC. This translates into CASSYGRGGSYNEQFF.

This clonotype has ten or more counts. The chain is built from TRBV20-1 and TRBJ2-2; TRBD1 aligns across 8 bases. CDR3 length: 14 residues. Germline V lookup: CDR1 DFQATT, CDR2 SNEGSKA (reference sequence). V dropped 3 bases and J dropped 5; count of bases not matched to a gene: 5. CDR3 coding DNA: TGCAGTGCTAGGATTGACAGGGGAACCGGGGAGCTGTTTTTT. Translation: CSARIDRGTGELFF.

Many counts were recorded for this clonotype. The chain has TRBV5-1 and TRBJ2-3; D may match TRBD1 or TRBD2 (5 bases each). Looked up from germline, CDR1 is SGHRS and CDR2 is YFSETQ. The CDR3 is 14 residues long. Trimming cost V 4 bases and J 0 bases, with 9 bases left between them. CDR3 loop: CASSGGRSTDTQYF. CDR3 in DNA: TGCGCCAGCAGCGGGGGAAGAAGCACAGATACGCAGTATTTT.

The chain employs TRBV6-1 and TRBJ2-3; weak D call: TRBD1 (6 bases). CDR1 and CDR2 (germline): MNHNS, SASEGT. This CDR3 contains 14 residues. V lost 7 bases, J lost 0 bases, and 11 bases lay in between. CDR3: CASTRGTSTDTQYF. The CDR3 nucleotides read TGTGCCAGCACCCGAGGGACAAGCACAGATACGCAGTATTTT.

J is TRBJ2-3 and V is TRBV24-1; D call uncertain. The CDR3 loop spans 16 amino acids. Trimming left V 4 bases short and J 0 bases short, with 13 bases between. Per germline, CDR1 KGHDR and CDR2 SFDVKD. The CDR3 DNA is TGTGCCACCAGTGACCTGGGAAGTACTAGCACAGATACGCAGTATTTT. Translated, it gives CATSDLGSTSTDTQYF.

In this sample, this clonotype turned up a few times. DNA of the CDR3: TGTGCCATCAGTACTCTAGCGGGGAACAACGAGCAGTACTTC. Amino acid sequence: CAISTLAGNNEQYF. The genes are TRBV10-3 and TRBJ2-7, with 9 bases fitting TRBD2. This CDR3 comprises 14 residues. With V trimmed by 5 bases and J by 5 bases, 7 bases remained unmatched. Germline V gene lookup returns CDR1 ENHRY and CDR2 SYGVKD.